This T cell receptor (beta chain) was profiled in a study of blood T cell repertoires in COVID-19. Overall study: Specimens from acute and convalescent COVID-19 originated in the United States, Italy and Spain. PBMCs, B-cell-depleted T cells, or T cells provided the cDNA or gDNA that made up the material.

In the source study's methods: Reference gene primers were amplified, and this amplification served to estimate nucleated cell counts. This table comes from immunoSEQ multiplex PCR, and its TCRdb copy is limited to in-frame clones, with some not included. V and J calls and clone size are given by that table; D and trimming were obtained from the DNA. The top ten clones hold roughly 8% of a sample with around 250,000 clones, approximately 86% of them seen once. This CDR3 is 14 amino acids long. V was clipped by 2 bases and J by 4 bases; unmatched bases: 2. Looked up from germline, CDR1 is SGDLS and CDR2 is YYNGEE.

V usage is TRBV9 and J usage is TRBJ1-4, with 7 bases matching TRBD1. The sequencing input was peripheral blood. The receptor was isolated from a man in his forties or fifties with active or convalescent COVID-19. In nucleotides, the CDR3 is TGTGCCAGCAGCGTGGGGACAGATAATGAAAAACTGTTTTTT. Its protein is CASSVGTDNEKLFF. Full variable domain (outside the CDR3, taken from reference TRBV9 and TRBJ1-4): DSGVTQTPKHLITATGQRVTLRCSPRSGDLSVYWYQQSLDQGLQFLIQYYNGEERAKGNILERFSAQQFPDLHSELNLSSLELGDSALYFCASSVGTDNEKLFFGSGTQLSVL.